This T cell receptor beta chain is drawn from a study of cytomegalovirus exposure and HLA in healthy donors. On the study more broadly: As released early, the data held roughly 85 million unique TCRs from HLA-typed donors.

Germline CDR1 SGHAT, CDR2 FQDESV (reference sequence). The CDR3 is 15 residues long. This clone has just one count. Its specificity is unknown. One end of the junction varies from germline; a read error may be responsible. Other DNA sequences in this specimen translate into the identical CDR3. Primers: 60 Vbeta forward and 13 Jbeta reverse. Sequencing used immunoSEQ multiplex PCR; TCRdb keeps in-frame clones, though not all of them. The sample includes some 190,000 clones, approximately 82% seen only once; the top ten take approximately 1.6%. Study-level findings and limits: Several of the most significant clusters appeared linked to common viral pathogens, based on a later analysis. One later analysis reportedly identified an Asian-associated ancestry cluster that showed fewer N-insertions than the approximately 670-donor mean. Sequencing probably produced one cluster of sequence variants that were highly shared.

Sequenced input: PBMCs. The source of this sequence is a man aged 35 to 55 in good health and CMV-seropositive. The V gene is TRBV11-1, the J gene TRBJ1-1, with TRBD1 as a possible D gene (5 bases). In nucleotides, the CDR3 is TGCGCCAGCAGCCCTTACGGAGGGGAGAACACTGAAGCTTTCTTT. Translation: CASSPYGGENTEAFF. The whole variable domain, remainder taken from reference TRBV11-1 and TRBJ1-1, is EAEVAQSPRYKITEKSQAVAFWCDPISGHATLYWYRQILGQGPELLVQFQDESVVDDSQLPKDRFSAERLKGVDSTLKIQPAELGDSAMYLCASSPYGGENTEAFFGQGTRLTVV.